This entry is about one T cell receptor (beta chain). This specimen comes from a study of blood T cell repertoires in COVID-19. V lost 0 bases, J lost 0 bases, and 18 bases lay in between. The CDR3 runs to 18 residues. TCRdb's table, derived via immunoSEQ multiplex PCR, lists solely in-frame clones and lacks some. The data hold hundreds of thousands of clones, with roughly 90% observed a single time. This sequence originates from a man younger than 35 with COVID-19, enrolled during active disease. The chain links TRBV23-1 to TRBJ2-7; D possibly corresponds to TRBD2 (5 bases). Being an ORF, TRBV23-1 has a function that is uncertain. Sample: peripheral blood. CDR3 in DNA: TGCGCCAGCAGTCAATCGGGTCCAGGCCTCGGGGTCTCCTACGAGCAGTACTTC. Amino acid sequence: CASSQSGPGLGVSYEQYF.